Listed below are T cell receptor beta chains from one sample, sequenced in a study of OX40 agonist ivuxolimab in advanced cancers. TCRdb's table, derived via immunoSEQ multiplex PCR, lists solely in-frame clones and lacks some. The table includes roughly 55,000 clones, 75% to 90% detected once. The specimen was CD4+ or CD8+ T cells sorted from blood, collected in a trial of the OX40 agonist ivuxolimab. The receptors here all came from an adult with an advanced solid tumor such as melanoma, head and neck, liver or kidney cancer. The CDR3 runs from the conserved cysteine through the conserved F or W. The D gene is left open where the match is weak.

J gene,V gene,D gene,CDR3 protein,CDR3 DNA
TRBJ2-3,TRBV2,-,CASSAPDSTDTQYF,TGTGCCAGCAGTGCTCCCGATAGCACAGATACGCAGTATTTT
TRBJ2-1,TRBV2,-,CASSEPFLKGLYNEQFF,TGTGCCAGCAGTGAACCATTCCTCAAGGGCCTATACAATGAGCAGTTCTTC
TRBJ2-7,TRBV7-9,-,CASSLQDTYEQYF,TGTGCCAGCAGCTTACAGGATACCTACGAGCAGTACTTC
TRBJ1-1,TRBV6-5,-,CASTKGSPNTEAFF,TGTGCCAGCACCAAGGGTTCCCCGAACACTGAAGCTTTCTTT
TRBJ2-7,TRBV7-9,-,CASSPDPNTYEQYF,TGTGCCAGCAGCCCGGACCCCAACACTTACGAGCAGTACTTC
TRBJ2-3,TRBV6-4,-,CASSEKGSTDTQYF,TGTGCCAGCAGTGAAAAGGGGTCCACAGATACGCAGTATTTT
TRBJ1-1,TRBV18,-,CASSPPRVLNTEAFF,TGTGCCAGCTCACCACCGAGGGTCTTGAACACTGAAGCTTTCTTT
TRBJ2-7,TRBV7-9,-,CASSSQGTGQYF,TGTGCCAGCAGCTCCCAGGGGACGGGTCAGTACTTC
TRBJ1-1,TRBV5-6,-,CASSLADRLNTEAFF,TGTGCCAGCAGCTTGGCGGACAGATTGAACACTGAAGCTTTCTTT
TRBJ1-1,TRBV7-9,TRBD1,CASSSTGTARIFEAFF,TGTGCCAGCAGCTCGACCGGGACAGCCAGAATATTTGAAGCTTTCTTT